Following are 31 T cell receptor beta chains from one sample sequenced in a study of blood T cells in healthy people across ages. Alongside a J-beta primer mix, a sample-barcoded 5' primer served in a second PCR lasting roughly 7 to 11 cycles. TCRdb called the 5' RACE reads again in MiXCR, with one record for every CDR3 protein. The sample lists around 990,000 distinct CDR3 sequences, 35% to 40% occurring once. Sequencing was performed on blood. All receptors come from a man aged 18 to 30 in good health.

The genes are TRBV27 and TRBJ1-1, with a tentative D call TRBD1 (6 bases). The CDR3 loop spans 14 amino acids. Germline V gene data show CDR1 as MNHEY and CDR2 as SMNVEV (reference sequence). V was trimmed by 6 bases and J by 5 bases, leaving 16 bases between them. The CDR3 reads CASRPRGAGTEAFF. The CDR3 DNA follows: TGTGCCAGCAGACCTCGGGGGGCTGGGACTGAAGCTTTCTTT.

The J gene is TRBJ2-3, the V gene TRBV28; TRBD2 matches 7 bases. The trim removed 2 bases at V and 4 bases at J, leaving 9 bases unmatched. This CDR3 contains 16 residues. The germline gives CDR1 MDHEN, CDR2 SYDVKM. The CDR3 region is CASSLRERGSPDTQYF. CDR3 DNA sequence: TGTGCCAGCAGTTTACGGGAGCGGGGAAGTCCAGATACGCAGTATTTT. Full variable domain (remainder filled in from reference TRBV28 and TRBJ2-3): DVKVTQSSRYLVKRTGEKVFLECVQDMDHENMFWYRQDPGLGLRLIYFSYDVKMKEKGDIPEGYSVSREKKERFSLILESASTNQTSMYLCASSLRERGSPDTQYFGPGTRLTVL.

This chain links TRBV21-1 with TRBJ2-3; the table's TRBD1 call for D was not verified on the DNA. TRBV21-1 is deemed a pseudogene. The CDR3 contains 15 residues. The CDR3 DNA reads TGTGCCAGCAGCAACGACGGGGGGCACACAGATACGCAGTATTTT. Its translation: CASSNDGGHTDTQYF.

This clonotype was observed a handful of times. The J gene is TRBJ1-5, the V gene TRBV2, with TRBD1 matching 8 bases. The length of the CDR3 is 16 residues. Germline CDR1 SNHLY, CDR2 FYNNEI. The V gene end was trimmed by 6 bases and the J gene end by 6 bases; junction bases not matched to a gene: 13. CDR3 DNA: TGTGCCAGCAGAGGAATAACAGGGGGAGCGGGTCAGCCCCAGCATTTT. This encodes CASRGITGGAGQPQHF.

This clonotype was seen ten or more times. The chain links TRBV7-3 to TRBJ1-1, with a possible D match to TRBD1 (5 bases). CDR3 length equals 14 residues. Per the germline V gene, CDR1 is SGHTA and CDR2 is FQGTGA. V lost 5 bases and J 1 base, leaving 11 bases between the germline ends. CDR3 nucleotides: TGTGCCAGCAGCCCAACTGGGGGGAACACTGAAGCTTTCTTT. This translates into CASSPTGGNTEAFF. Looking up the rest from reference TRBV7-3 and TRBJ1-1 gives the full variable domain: GAGVSQTPSNKVTEKGKYVELRCDPISGHTALYWYRQSLGQGPEFLIYFQGTGAADDSGLPNDRFFAVRPEGSVSTLKIQRTERGDSAVYLCASSPTGGNTEAFFGQGTRLTVV.

Here the CDR3 DNA reads TGTGCCAGCAGTTTAGCGTTGGCCCAGCAGTACTTC. It yields the protein CASSLALAQQYF. The chain links TRBV12-3 or TRBV12-4 to TRBJ2-4; D gene uncertain. Deletions cut 0 bases from V and 13 bases from J, with 10 bases between. This CDR3 comprises 12 residues.

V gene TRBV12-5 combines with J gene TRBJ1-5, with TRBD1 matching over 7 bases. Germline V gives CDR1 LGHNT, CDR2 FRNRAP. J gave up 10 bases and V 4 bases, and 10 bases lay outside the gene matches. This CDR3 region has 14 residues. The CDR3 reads CASGSGTDINPQHF. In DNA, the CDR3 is TGTGCTAGTGGTTCCGGGACAGATATCAATCCCCAGCATTTT.

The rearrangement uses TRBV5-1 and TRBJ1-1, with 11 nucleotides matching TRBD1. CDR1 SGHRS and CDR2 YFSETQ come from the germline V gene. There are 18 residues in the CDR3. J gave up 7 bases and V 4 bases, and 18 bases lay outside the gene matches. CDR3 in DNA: TGCGCCAGCAGCACCGACTCCTTGGGACAGGGGGATCGAATTGAAGCTTTCTTT. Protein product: CASSTDSLGQGDRIEAFF.

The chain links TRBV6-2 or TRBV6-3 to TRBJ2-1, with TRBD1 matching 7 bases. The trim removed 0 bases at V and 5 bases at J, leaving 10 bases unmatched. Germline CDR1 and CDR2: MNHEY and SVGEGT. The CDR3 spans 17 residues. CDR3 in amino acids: CASSYSQGRVYNNEQFF. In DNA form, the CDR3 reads TGTGCCAGCAGTTACTCACAGGGGCGGGTATACAACAATGAGCAGTTCTTC.

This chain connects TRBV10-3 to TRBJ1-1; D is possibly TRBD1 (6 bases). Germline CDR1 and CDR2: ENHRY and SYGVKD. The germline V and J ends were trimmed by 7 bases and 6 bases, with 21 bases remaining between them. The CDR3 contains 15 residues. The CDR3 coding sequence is TGTGCCATCAATCCGGAACCTGGGGGGGCATCTGAAGCTTTCTTT. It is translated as CAINPEPGGASEAFF.

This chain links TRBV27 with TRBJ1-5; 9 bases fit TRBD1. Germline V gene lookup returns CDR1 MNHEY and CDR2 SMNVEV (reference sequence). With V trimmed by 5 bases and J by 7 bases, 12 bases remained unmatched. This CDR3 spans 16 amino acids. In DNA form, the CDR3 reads TGTGCCAGCAGTCTAACAGGGACAGGGTTAGGCCAGCCCCAGCATTTT. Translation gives CASSLTGTGLGQPQHF.

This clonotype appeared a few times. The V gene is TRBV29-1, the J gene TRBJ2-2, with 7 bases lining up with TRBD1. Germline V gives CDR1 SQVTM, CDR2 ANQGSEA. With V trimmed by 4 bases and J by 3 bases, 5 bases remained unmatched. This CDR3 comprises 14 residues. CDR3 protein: CSVAVQGDTGELFF. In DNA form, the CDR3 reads TGCAGCGTTGCTGTCCAGGGGGACACCGGGGAGCTGTTTTTT.

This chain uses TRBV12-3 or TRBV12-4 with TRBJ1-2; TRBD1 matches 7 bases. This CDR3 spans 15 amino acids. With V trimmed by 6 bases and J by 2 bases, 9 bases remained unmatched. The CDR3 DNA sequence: TGTGCCAGCAGGCTTAGACAGGGACCAAACTATGGCTACACCTTC. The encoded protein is CASRLRQGPNYGYTF.

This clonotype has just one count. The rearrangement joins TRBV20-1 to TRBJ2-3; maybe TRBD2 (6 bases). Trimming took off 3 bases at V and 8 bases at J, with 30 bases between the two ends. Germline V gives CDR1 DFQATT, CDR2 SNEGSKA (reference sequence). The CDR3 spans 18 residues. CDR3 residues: CSASKSPRSVRGSSTQYF. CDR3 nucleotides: TGCAGTGCTAGTAAATCCCCTCGCTCAGTCCGGGGGTCAAGTACGCAGTATTTT.

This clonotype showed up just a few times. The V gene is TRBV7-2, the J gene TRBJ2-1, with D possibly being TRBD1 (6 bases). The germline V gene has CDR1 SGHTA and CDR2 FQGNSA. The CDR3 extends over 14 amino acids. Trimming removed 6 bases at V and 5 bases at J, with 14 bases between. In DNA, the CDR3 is TGTGCCAGCAGTCCCAGTACAGGGAACAATGAGCAGTTCTTC. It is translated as CASSPSTGNNEQFF.

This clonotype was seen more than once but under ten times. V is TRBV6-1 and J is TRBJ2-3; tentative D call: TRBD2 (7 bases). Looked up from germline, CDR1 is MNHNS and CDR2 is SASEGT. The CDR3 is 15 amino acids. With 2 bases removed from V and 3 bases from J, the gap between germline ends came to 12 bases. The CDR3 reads CASSEWGGRTDTQYF. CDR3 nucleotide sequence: TGTGCCAGCAGTGAATGGGGGGGGCGTACAGATACGCAGTATTTT.

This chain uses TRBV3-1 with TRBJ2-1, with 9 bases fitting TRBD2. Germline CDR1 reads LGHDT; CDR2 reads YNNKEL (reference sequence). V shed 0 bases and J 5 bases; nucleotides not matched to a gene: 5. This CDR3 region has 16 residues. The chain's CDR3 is CASSQDGGGVHNEQFF. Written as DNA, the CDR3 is TGTGCCAGCAGCCAAGATGGCGGGGGGGTTCACAATGAGCAGTTCTTC.

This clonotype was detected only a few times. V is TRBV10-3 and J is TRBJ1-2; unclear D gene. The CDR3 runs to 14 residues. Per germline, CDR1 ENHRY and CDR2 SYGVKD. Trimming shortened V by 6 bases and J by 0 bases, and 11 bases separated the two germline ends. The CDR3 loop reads CAISRDEANYGYTF. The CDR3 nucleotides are TGTGCCATCAGCCGAGATGAAGCTAACTATGGCTACACCTTC.

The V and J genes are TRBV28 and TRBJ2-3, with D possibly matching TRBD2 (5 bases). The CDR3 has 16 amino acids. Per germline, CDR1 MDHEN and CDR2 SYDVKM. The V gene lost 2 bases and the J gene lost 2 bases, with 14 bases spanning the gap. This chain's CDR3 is CASSLTGTDFTDTQYF. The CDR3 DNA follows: TGTGCCAGCAGTTTAACCGGAACGGACTTCACAGATACGCAGTATTTT.

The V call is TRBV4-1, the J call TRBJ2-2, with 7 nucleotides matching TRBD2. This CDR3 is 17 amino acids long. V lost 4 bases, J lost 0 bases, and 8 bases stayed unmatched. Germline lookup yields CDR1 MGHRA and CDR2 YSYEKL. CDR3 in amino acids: CASSPSPLAANTGELFF. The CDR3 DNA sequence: TGCGCCAGCAGCCCTTCCCCCCTAGCGGCGAACACCGGGGAGCTGTTTTTT.

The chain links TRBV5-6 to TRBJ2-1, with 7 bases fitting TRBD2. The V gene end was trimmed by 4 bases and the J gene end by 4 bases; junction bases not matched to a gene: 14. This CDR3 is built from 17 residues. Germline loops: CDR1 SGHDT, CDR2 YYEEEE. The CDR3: CASSPGASGLTYNEQFF. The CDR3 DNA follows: TGTGCCAGCAGCCCCGGGGCTAGCGGCCTGACATACAATGAGCAGTTCTTC.

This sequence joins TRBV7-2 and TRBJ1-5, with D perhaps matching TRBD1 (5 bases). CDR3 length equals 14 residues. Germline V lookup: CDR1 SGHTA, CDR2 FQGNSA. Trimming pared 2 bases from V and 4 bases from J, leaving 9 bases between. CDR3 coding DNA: TGTGCCAGCAGCTTACTAGGGGAAAATCAGCCCCAGCATTTT. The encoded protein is CASSLLGENQPQHF.

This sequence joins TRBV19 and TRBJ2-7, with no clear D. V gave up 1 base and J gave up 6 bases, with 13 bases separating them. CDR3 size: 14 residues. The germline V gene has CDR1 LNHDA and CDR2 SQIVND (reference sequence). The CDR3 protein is CASSIGGLRGEQYF. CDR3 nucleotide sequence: TGTGCCAGTAGTATAGGTGGTCTCAGAGGCGAGCAGTACTTC.

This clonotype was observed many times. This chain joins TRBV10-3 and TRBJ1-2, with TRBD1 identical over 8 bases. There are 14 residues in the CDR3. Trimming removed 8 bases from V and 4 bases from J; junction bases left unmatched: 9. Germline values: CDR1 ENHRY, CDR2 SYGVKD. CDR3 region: CAIHLTGDGYGYTF. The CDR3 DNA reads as TGTGCCATCCACCTGACAGGGGATGGCTATGGCTACACCTTC.

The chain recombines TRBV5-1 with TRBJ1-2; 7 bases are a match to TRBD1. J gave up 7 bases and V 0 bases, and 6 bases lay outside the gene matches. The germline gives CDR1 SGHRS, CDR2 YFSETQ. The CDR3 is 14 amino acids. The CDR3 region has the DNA TGCGCCAGCAGCTTGGCCGACAGGGATTGTGGCTACACCTTC. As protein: CASSLADRDCGYTF.

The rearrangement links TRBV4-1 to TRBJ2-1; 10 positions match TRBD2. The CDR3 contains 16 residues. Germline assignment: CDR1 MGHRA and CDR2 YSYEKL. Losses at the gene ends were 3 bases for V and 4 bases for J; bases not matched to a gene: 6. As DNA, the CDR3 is TGCGCCAGCAGCCACAGCCTAGCGGGAGTGTACAATGAGCAGTTCTTC. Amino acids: CASSHSLAGVYNEQFF.

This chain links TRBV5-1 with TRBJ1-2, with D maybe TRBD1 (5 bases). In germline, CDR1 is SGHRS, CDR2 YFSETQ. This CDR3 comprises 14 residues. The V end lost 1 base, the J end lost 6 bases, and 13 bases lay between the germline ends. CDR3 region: CASSLPGRDDGYTF. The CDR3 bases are TGCGCCAGCAGCTTGCCAGGCAGGGACGATGGCTACACCTTC. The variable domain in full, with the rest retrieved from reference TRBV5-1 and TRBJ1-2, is KAGVTQTPRYLIKTRGQQVTLSCSPISGHRSVSWYQQTPGQGLQFLFEYFSETQRNKGNFPGRFSGRQFSNSRSEMNVSTLELGDSALYLCASSLPGRDDGYTFGSGTRLTVV.

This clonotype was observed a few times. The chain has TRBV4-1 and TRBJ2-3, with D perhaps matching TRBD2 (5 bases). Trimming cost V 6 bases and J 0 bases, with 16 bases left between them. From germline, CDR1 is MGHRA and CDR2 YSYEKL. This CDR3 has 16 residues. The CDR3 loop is CASRRTAGVSTDTQYF. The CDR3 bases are TGCGCCAGCAGGAGGACTGCTGGGGTTAGCACAGATACGCAGTATTTT.

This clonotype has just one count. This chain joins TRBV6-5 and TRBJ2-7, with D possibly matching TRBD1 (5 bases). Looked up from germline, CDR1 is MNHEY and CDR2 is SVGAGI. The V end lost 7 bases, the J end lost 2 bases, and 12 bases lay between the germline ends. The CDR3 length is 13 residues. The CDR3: CASTQGVAYEQYF. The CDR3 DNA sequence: TGTGCCAGCACCCAAGGGGTAGCCTACGAGCAGTACTTC.

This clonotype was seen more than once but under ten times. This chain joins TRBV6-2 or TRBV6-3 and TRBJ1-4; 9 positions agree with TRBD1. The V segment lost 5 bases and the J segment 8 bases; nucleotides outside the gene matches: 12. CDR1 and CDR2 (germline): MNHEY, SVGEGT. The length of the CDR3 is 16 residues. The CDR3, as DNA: TGTGCCAGCAGTGGGGAGATGACAGGGGGGAGAGAAAAACTGTTTTTT. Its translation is CASSGEMTGGREKLFF.

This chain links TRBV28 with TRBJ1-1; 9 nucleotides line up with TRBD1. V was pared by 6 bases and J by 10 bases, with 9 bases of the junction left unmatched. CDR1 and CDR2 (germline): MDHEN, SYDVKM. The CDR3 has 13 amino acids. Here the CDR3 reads CASRSGQGHVAFF. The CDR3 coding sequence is TGTGCCAGCAGGTCGGGACAGGGACATGTAGCTTTCTTT.